Listed below are T cell receptor beta chains from one sample, sequenced in a study of cytomegalovirus exposure and HLA in healthy donors. The table came from immunoSEQ multiplex PCR; TCRdb's copy has only in-frame clones and leaves some out. The sample records about 110,000 clones, 65% to 90% being singletons. The sample was PBMCs. The source is a man under 40 in good health and CMV-seropositive. Both conserved end residues are part of each CDR3. A D gene is named only where the DNA matches it firmly. Rows give clone size only sometimes, using once, few, many, or a class for an expanded clone.

d_call	v_call	j_call	clone_size	cdr3_aa	cdr3_nt
.	TRBV5-6	TRBJ2-7	.	CASSPTGSRGNEQYF	TGTGCCAGCAGCCCCACCGGATCCCGGGGGAACGAGCAGTACTTC
.	TRBV10-3	TRBJ1-4	.	CATADSANNEKLFF	TGTGCCACCGCGGACAGTGCCAATAATGAAAAACTGTTTTTT
TRBD1	TRBV6-5	TRBJ2-7	.	CASTGDRGTYEQYF	TGTGCCAGCACTGGGGACAGGGGAACCTACGAGCAGTACTTC
TRBD1	TRBV6-6	TRBJ2-7	.	CASSHGQGAYEQYF	TGTGCCAGCAGCCACGGACAGGGGGCCTACGAGCAGTACTTC
.	TRBV6-4	TRBJ1-6	.	CASSDSPLEDGSPLHF	TGTGCCAGCAGTGACTCGCCCTTGGAGGATGGCTCACCCCTCCACTTT
TRBD1	TRBV6-5	TRBJ2-3	.	CASSFRTGVGTQYF	TGTGCCAGCAGTTTTAGGACAGGGGTCGGTACGCAGTATTTT
.	TRBV4-1	TRBJ1-5	.	CASSQDGGIGNQPQHF	TGCGCCAGCAGCCAAGATGGCGGGATTGGCAATCAGCCCCAGCATTTT
TRBD2	TRBV5-1	TRBJ2-3	.	CASSLVAGSTDTQYF	TGCGCCAGCAGCTTGGTAGCGGGTAGCACAGATACGCAGTATTTT
TRBD1	TRBV5-1	TRBJ2-7	.	CASSEQGAPYEQYF	TGCGCCAGCAGCGAACAGGGGGCCCCCTACGAGCAGTACTTC
.	TRBV2	TRBJ2-3	once	CASTYPWTEKTDTQYF	TGTGCCAGCACGTATCCCTGGACAGAGAAGACAGATACGCAGTATTTT
.	TRBV2	TRBJ2-7	few	CASSAGHRYEQYF	TGTGCCAGCAGTGCCGGACACCGCTACGAGCAGTACTTC
TRBD1	TRBV2	TRBJ1-1	.	CASSRQGINTEAFF	TGTGCCAGCAGTCGACAGGGGATAAACACTGAAGCTTTCTTT
.	TRBV5-4	TRBJ2-1	.	CASSLTGKRYGNEQFF	TGTGCCAGCAGCTTGACCGGGAAGCGGTACGGCAATGAGCAGTTCTTC
.	TRBV4-2	TRBJ2-1	many	CASSLPGVGEQFF	TGTGCCAGCAGCCTTCCGGGGGTGGGTGAGCAGTTCTTC
.	TRBV5-4	TRBJ1-4	.	CASSSLLGGDEKLFF	TGTGCCAGCAGCTCTTTACTGGGAGGAGATGAAAAACTGTTTTTT
.	TRBV16	TRBJ2-7	few	CASSQRGNYEQYF	TGTGCCAGCAGCCAAAGGGGGAACTACGAGCAGTACTTC
.	TRBV21-1	TRBJ1-5	.	CASSKAAGPSNQPQHF	TGTGCCAGCAGCAAAGCGGCAGGGCCCAGCAATCAGCCCCAGCATTTT
TRBD1	TRBV5-1	TRBJ2-7	.	CASSPRTGGIPEQYF	TGCGCCAGCAGCCCGAGGACAGGGGGGATCCCCGAGCAGTACTTC
TRBD2	TRBV6-1	TRBJ2-3	few	CASSGPPGGRRTDTQYF	TGTGCCAGCAGTGGGCCCCCGGGGGGGCGACGCACAGATACGCAGTATTTT
TRBD1	TRBV18	TRBJ1-2	few	CASSPGSGQGPDGYTF	TGTGCCAGCTCACCAGGGTCCGGACAGGGTCCCGACGGCTACACCTTC
.	TRBV28	TRBJ1-1	.	CASSRQGGTEAFF	TGTGCCAGCAGCAGGCAGGGAGGGACTGAAGCTTTCTTT
TRBD1	TRBV5-1	TRBJ2-7	.	CASSPDTPGTAGYEQYF	TGCGCCAGCAGCCCCGACACCCCCGGGACAGCCGGCTACGAGCAGTACTTC
.	TRBV6-5	TRBJ1-5	few	CASSSSGGRNGQPQHF	TGTGCCAGCAGTTCCTCCGGGGGGCGCAACGGTCAGCCCCAGCATTTT
.	TRBV14	TRBJ1-2	.	CASSLTRLLRGYGYTF	TGTGCCAGCAGCCTTACCCGTCTCTTAAGGGGCTATGGCTACACCTTC